The clone carrying this T cell receptor beta chain was seen ten or more times. Its target is not known. The CDR3 is 15 amino acids. V shed 3 bases and J shed 0 bases, with 6 bases lying between them. The V gene's germline CDR1 is SNHLY and CDR2 FYNNEI. The entry originates in a study of early T cells in non-severe SARS-CoV-2 infection. Overall study context: Sequencing of unsorted whole blood was done on bulk RNA, leaving chains unpaired.

Attachment of unique molecular identifiers to individual cDNA molecules was performed. TCRdb called the 5' RACE reads again in MiXCR, with one record for every CDR3 protein. The sample consists of roughly 63,000 distinct CDR3 sequences, under 15% of them appearing once. Study-level points and caveats: In VDJdb matching, anti-spike CD8 responses were favored while private and CD4 specificities went missing.

V gene TRBV2 combines with J gene TRBJ2-6, with D unclear. The sample consisted of whole blood. The TCR comes from an adult who was a healthcare worker with PCR-confirmed SARS-CoV-2 infection or an uninfected control (not recorded which). The CDR3 DNA is TGTGCCAGCAGTGACTGGAGCTCTGGGGCCAACGTCCTGACTTTC. Translated: CASSDWSSGANVLTF.